A selection of T cell receptor beta chains follows, all from one sample in a study of blood T cell repertoires in COVID-19. Profiling relied on immunoSEQ multiplex PCR, and the TCRdb table lists in-frame clones only, not all of them. Of 65,000 to 90,000 clones listed, 75% to 85% are singletons. The sequenced sample was peripheral blood. These receptor sequences come from a woman of 80 years or more with acute or convalescent COVID-19. Both conserved end residues are part of each CDR3. D genes are given only for firm matches. Only some rows state a clone size, as once, few, many or a class for expanded clones.

CDR3nt: TGCAGTGCTAGTTCCCTAGCGGGAAGCTCCTACAATGAGCAGTTCTTC; CDR3aa: CSASSLAGSSYNEQFF; abundance: once; j_gene: TRBJ2-1; v_gene: TRBV20-1; d_gene: TRBD2
CDR3nt: TGCGCCAGCAGCCCCCGGGACAGGGGATCAGTCCCTGAAGCTTTCTTT; CDR3aa: CASSPRDRGSVPEAFF; abundance: NA; j_gene: TRBJ1-1; v_gene: TRBV5-1; d_gene: TRBD1
CDR3nt: TGTGCCTGGGGACCGGGACAGCCCATGTGGCCCCAGCATTTT; CDR3aa: CAWGPGQPMWPQHF; abundance: once; j_gene: TRBJ1-5; v_gene: TRBV21-1; d_gene: NA
CDR3nt: TGTGCCAGTAGTATTTTTCGGGTCCAGAAAGGACTAGCGGGAGGTAATGAGCAGTTCTTC; CDR3aa: CASSIFRVQKGLAGGNEQFF; abundance: NA; j_gene: TRBJ2-1; v_gene: TRBV19; d_gene: TRBD2
CDR3nt: TGTGCCAGCAGCCCCCATCCCGAGATAAACACTGAAGCTTTCTTT; CDR3aa: CASSPHPEINTEAFF; abundance: NA; j_gene: TRBJ1-1; v_gene: TRBV7-2; d_gene: NA
CDR3nt: TGTGCCAGCAGTGATTCAGGGATTACGCTGTACTTC; CDR3aa: CASSDSGITLYF; abundance: NA; j_gene: TRBJ2-7; v_gene: TRBV2; d_gene: NA
CDR3nt: TGTGCCACCAAATCAGGGGACCAGCCCCAGCATTTT; CDR3aa: CATKSGDQPQHF; abundance: NA; j_gene: TRBJ1-5; v_gene: TRBV10-3; d_gene: NA
CDR3nt: TGTGCCAGCAGCCAACAGGGGTGGGGTCAGCCCCAGCATTTT; CDR3aa: CASSQQGWGQPQHF; abundance: NA; j_gene: TRBJ1-5; v_gene: TRBV3-1/TRBV3-2; d_gene: NA
CDR3nt: TGTGCCAGCAGCCAAGATCCCCGGTACTCCTACGAGCAGTACTTC; CDR3aa: CASSQDPRYSYEQYF; abundance: NA; j_gene: TRBJ2-7; v_gene: TRBV3-1/TRBV3-2; d_gene: NA
CDR3nt: TGTGCCAGTAGTCCCAGCACCGGGGGTACGCAGTATTTT; CDR3aa: CASSPSTGGTQYF; abundance: NA; j_gene: TRBJ2-3; v_gene: TRBV19; d_gene: NA